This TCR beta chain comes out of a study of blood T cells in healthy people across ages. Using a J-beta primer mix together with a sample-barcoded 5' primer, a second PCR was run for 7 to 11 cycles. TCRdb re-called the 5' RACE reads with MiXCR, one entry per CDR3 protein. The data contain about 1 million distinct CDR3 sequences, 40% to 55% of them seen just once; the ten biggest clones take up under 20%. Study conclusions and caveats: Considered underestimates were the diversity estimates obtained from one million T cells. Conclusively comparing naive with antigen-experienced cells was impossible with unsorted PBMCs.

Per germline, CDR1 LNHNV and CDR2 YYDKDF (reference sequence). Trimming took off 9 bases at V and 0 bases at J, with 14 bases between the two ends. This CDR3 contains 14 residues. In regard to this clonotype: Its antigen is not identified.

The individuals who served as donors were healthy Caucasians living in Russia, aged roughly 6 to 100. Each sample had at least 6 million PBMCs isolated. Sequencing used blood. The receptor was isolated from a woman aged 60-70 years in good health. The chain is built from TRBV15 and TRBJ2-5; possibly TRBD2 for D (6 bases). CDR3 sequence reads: CATRNRDYQETQYF. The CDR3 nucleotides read TGTGCCACTCGGAACCGGGACTACCAAGAGACCCAGTACTTC.